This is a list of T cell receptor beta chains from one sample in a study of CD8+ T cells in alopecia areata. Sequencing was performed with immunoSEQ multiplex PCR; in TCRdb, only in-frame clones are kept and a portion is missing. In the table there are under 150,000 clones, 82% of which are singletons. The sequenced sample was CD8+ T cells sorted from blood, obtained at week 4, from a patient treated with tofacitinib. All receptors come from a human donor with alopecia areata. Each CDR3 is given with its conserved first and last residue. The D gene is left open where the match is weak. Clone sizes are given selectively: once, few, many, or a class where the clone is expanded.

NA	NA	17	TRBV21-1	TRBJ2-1	TGTGCCAGCAGCAAAACTATCAAGACTAGTGCCGAGAATGAGCAGTTCTTC	CASSKTIKTSAENEQFF
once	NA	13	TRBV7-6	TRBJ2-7	TGTGCCAGCAGCTTGTATCGGGCCAACGAGCAGTACTTC	CASSLYRANEQYF
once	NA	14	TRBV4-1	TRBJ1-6	TGCGCCAGCAGCCAAGAGGGGCTTTATGCACCCCTCCACTTT	CASSQEGLYAPLHF
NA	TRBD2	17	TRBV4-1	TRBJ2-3	TGCGCCAGCAGCCAAGATATGGCGGGGGAGTTGGCAGATACGCAGTATTTT	CASSQDMAGELADTQYF
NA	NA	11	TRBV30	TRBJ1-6	TGTGCCTGCGGGGGAAATTCACCCCTCCACTTT	CACGGNSPLHF
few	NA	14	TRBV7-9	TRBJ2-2	TGTGCCAGCAGCTTAAGTATGGGAACCGGGGAGCTGTTTTTT	CASSLSMGTGELFF
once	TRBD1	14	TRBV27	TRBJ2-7	TGTGCCAGCAGTTTATCTGCAGGGGGCTACGAGCAGTACTTC	CASSLSAGGYEQYF
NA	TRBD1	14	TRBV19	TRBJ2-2	TGTGCCGCCACCGCAGACAGGGTTGGCGGGGAGCTGTTTTTT	CAATADRVGGELFF
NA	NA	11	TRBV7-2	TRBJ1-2	TGTGCCAGCAGCCTTTGGGGTGGCTACACCTTC	CASSLWGGYTF
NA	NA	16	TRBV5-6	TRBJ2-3	TGTGCCAGCAGCTTTTTATCCACGTCGGCAGAGGATACGCAGTATTTT	CASSFLSTSAEDTQYF
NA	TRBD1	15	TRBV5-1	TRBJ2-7	TGCGCCAGCAGCTTCGGGACAGGGGGAATGTACGAGCAGTACTTC	CASSFGTGGMYEQYF
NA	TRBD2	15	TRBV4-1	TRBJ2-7	TGCGCCAGCAGCCGAATAGCGGGGGGACCCTACGAGCAGTACTTC	CASSRIAGGPYEQYF
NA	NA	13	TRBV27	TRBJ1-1	TGTGCCAGCAGCCAGGGACAGAACACTGAAGCTTTCTTT	CASSQGQNTEAFF
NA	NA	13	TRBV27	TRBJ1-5	TGTGCCAGCAGTTTATCGGCGTATCAGCCCCAGCATTTT	CASSLSAYQPQHF
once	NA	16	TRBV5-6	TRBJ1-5	TGTGCCAGCAGCTTAGGGGTGCGGGGGGCGTATCAGCCCCAGCATTTT	CASSLGVRGAYQPQHF
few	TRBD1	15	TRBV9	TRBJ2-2	TGTGCCAGCAGCCGACAGGGGTCGAACACCGGGGAGCTGTTTTTT	CASSRQGSNTGELFF
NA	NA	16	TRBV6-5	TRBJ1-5	TGTGCCAGCAGTTCCTACCGGGGGGGGAGCAATCAGCCCCAGCATTTT	CASSSYRGGSNQPQHF
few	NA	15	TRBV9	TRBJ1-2	TGTGCCAGCAGCGTAGGCAGCTCTTCTAACTATGGCTACACCTTC	CASSVGSSSNYGYTF
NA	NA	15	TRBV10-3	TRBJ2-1	TGTGCCATCAGTGATTTTTCCAGGGTCGACAATGAGCAGTTCTTC	CAISDFSRVDNEQFF
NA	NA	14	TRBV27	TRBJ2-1	TGTGCCAGCAGTTTCTCAGATAGTGCCGATGAGCAGTTCTTC	CASSFSDSADEQFF
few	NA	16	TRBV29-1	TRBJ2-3	TGCAGCGTTGTCATCCATGGTCTTTCCAGCACAGATACGCAGTATTTT	CSVVIHGLSSTDTQYF
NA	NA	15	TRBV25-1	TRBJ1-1	TGTGCCAGCAGTACTTACCCAGGGCGCCACACTGAAGCTTTCTTT	CASSTYPGRHTEAFF
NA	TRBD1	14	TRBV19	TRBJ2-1	TGTGCCAGTAGTATGGGACAGGACAACAATGAGCAGTTCTTC	CASSMGQDNNEQFF
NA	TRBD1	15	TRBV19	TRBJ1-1	TGTGCCAGTACCCAAACCGACAGGGTTTCCACTGAAGCTTTCTTT	CASTQTDRVSTEAFF
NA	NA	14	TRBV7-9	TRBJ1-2	TGTGCCAGCAGCTCGGATAGTTCCTACTATGGCTACACCTTC	CASSSDSSYYGYTF
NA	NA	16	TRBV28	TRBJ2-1	TGTGCCAGCAGCTCTTACGCTGGGGGGCTAAACAATGAGCAGTTCTTC	CASSSYAGGLNNEQFF
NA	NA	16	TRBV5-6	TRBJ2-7	TGTGCCAGCAGCCTGGGACAAAGGAGCATCTCCTACGAGCAGTACTTC	CASSLGQRSISYEQYF
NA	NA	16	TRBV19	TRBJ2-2	TGTGCCAGTAGTCCCCCCGGACAGCCTAACACCGGGGAGCTGTTTTTT	CASSPPGQPNTGELFF
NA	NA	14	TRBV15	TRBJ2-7	TGTGCCACCAGCAGAGTCCTAGGGGGAGACGAGCAGTACTTC	CATSRVLGGDEQYF
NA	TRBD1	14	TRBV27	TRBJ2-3	TGTGCCAGCAGTTTCCAACCCTCGACAGGGGAGCAGTATTTT	CASSFQPSTGEQYF
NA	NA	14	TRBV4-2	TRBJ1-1	TGTGCCAGCAGCCTAAGGGCATCGAACACTGAAGCTTTCTTT	CASSLRASNTEAFF
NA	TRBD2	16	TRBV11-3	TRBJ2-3	TGTGCCAGCAGCCGAACTGCGGGGGGAGATACAGATACGCAGTATTTT	CASSRTAGGDTDTQYF